Presented here are 14 T cell receptor beta chains from one specimen sequenced in a study of cytomegalovirus exposure and HLA in healthy donors. Data came from immunoSEQ multiplex PCR; TCRdb stores just in-frame clones and leaves some out. The table lists about 150,000 clones, about 87% of them singletons. The sequencing sample was made of PBMCs. These receptors all come from a woman aged 30 to 39 in good health and CMV-seropositive.

V is TRBV5-1 and J is TRBJ2-7; TRBD1 matches at 7 bases. Germline-derived CDR1 and CDR2 are SGHRS and YFSETQ. The CDR3 runs to 15 residues. Trimming cost V 4 bases and J 7 bases; bases outside gene matches: 14. This CDR3 is CASSPWTGIWGEQYF. The CDR3 region has the DNA TGCGCCAGCAGCCCCTGGACAGGAATATGGGGGGAGCAGTACTTC. Supplemented by reference TRBV5-1 and TRBJ2-7, the full variable domain reads KAGVTQTPRYLIKTRGQQVTLSCSPISGHRSVSWYQQTPGQGLQFLFEYFSETQRNKGNFPGRFSGRQFSNSRSEMNVSTLELGDSALYLCASSPWTGIWGEQYFGPGTRLTVT.

The chain employs TRBV2 and TRBJ2-3, with 7 bases lining up with TRBD1. The CDR3 totals 20 residues. Unmatched junction bases numbered 21, after V lost 6 bases and J lost 0 bases. The germline V gene encodes CDR1 SNHLY and CDR2 FYNNEI. CDR3 in DNA: TGTGCCAGCAGGGGATGGGACGGGACAGCCTTAGCCTCTAGCACAGATACGCAGTATTTT. Translation gives CASRGWDGTALASSTDTQYF.

The rearrangement links TRBV5-1 to TRBJ2-7; 7 nucleotides agree with TRBD1. After removal of 1 base from V and 4 bases from J, the junction contained 5 bases not matched to a gene. The CDR3 runs 14 residues. Germline loops: CDR1 SGHRS, CDR2 YFSETQ. CDR3 protein: CASSLLGQLYEQYF. The CDR3, as DNA: TGCGCCAGCAGCTTGTTGGGACAGCTATACGAGCAGTACTTC.

This chain uses TRBV29-1 with TRBJ1-3, with D uncertain. The CDR3 is made up of 12 amino acids. Germline-derived CDR1 and CDR2 are SQVTM and ANQGSEA. Between the trimmed V and J ends, which lost 4 bases and 0 bases, there was a span of 4 bases. This CDR3 reads CSVAFSGNTIYF. The CDR3 DNA follows: TGCAGCGTTGCGTTCTCTGGAAACACCATATATTTT.

The chain links TRBV6-5 to TRBJ2-3; D gene unclear. Germline CDR1 is MNHEY and CDR2 is SVGAGI. The CDR3 totals 12 residues. V shed 4 bases and J shed 9 bases, with 11 bases lying between them. The CDR3 region is CASSSSGWTQYF. The CDR3 DNA follows: TGTGCCAGCAGTTCTTCCGGGTGGACGCAGTATTTT.

This clone has only one observation. The rearrangement links TRBV28 to TRBJ2-7; the D gene is possibly TRBD2 (6 bases). Per germline, CDR1 MDHEN and CDR2 SYDVKM. The CDR3 loop spans 16 amino acids. Between the trimmed V and J ends, which lost 5 bases and 2 bases, there was a span of 19 bases. As DNA, the CDR3 is TGTGCCAGCAGTCCGGAGCCGGGAGAGGGGCCCTACGAGCAGTACTTC. Translated, it gives CASSPEPGEGPYEQYF.

V usage is TRBV19 and J usage is TRBJ2-7, with 8 bases lining up with TRBD1. J was trimmed by 2 bases and V by 1 base; bases with no gene match: 4. There are 15 residues in the CDR3. Per the germline V gene, CDR1 is LNHDA and CDR2 is SQIVND (reference sequence). The CDR3 DNA follows: TGTGCCAGTAGTATAGGACAGGGGAGACCCTACGAGCAGTACTTC. This encodes CASSIGQGRPYEQYF. Full variable domain (missing parts from reference TRBV19 and TRBJ2-7): DGGITQSPKYLFRKEGQNVTLSCEQNLNHDAMYWYRQDPGQGLRLIYYSQIVNDFQKGDIAEGYSVSREKKESFPLTVTSAQKNPTAFYLCASSIGQGRPYEQYFGPGTRLTVT.

The chain carries TRBV2 and TRBJ2-3, with 8 bases aligning to TRBD2. The CDR3 consists of 14 residues. Germline trimming cut 5 bases from V and 3 bases from J; bases unmatched to any gene: 4. Per the germline V gene, CDR1 is SNHLY and CDR2 is FYNNEI. CDR3: CASSFQRGTDTQYF. CDR3 DNA sequence: TGTGCCAGCAGTTTCCAGCGGGGGACAGATACGCAGTATTTT.

V usage is TRBV5-4 and J usage is TRBJ2-2; D is perhaps TRBD2 (5 bases). This CDR3 is 17 amino acids long. Trimming cost V 0 bases and J 0 bases, with 12 bases left between them. In germline, CDR1 is SGHNT, CDR2 YYREEE (reference sequence). The CDR3 nucleotides read TGTGCCAGCAGCTTGGAACGGGGTGGTCCGAACACCGGGGAGCTGTTTTTT. Protein sequence: CASSLERGGPNTGELFF.

The chain has TRBV5-3 and TRBJ1-5, with D hard to call. TRBV5-3 is identified as an open reading frame with a role that is uncertain. This CDR3 comprises 15 residues. The V and J ends lost 5 bases and 1 base respectively, with 13 bases between them. CDR3 residues: CARSDTGGSNQPQHF. CDR3 DNA: TGTGCCAGAAGTGATACGGGAGGAAGCAATCAGCCCCAGCATTTT.

This chain links TRBV5-1 with TRBJ1-1; 8 bases are a match to TRBD1. V shed 9 bases and J 4 bases; nucleotides not matched to a gene: 8. Germline CDR1 is SGHRS and CDR2 is YFSETQ. This CDR3 spans 13 amino acids. CDR3 protein: CATQQGGGTEAFF. The CDR3 DNA sequence: TGCGCCACCCAACAGGGGGGAGGCACTGAAGCTTTCTTT. Full variable domain (outside the CDR3, taken from reference TRBV5-1 and TRBJ1-1): KAGVTQTPRYLIKTRGQQVTLSCSPISGHRSVSWYQQTPGQGLQFLFEYFSETQRNKGNFPGRFSGRQFSNSRSEMNVSTLELGDSALYLCATQQGGGTEAFFGQGTRLTVV.

The chain couples TRBV2 to TRBJ2-1, with D perhaps TRBD1 (5 bases). Trimming stripped 8 bases from V and 0 bases from J, with 11 bases between. The germline V gene encodes CDR1 SNHLY and CDR2 FYNNEI. CDR3 size: 14 residues. Here the CDR3 reads CASGDRGSYNEQFF. The CDR3 nucleotides read TGTGCCAGCGGCGACAGAGGCTCCTACAATGAGCAGTTCTTC.

CDR3 sequence reads: CASSMGDSRDTQYF. CDR3 DNA: TGTGCCAGTAGTATGGGGGACAGCCGAGATACGCAGTATTTT. The genes are TRBV19 and TRBJ2-3; 7 nucleotides match TRBD1. Germline lookup yields CDR1 LNHDA and CDR2 SQIVND (reference sequence). After removal of 3 bases from V and 5 bases from J, the junction contained 5 bases not matched to a gene. There are 14 residues in the CDR3.

The V and J genes are TRBV27 and TRBJ1-6, with 10 bases fitting TRBD1. The V and J ends lost 2 bases and 14 bases, in that order; junction bases with no gene match: 6. The germline CDR1 and CDR2 sequences are MNHEY and SMNVEV (reference sequence). This CDR3 contains 14 residues. The CDR3 bases are TGTGCCAGCAGTTTACCCGGGACAGGGGACACCCTCCACTTT. Translation gives CASSLPGTGDTLHF.